The present T cell receptor (beta chain) was sequenced within a study of T-cell memory formation after mild COVID-19. Each CDR3 protein is one row after TCRdb ran MiXCR on the 5' RACE reads. The sample lists about 110,000 distinct CDR3 sequences; 18% were seen once. Germline CDR1 is LGHDT and CDR2 is YNNKEL (reference sequence). CDR3 length: 16 residues. V gave up 3 bases and J gave up 11 bases; unmatched junction bases: 18. The TCR originated in a man aged 18 to 35 who had mild COVID-19 (a few samples of this study predate the infection). Cell type and time point are not known. Sequencing was performed on PBMCs or a T cell subset sorted from them (not recorded which). The chain links TRBV3-1 to TRBJ1-1; 7 bases fit TRBD1. This CDR3 is CASSQWGQTTNTWAFF. The CDR3 bases are TGTGCCAGCAGCCAGTGGGGACAGACAACCAACACTTGGGCTTTCTTT.